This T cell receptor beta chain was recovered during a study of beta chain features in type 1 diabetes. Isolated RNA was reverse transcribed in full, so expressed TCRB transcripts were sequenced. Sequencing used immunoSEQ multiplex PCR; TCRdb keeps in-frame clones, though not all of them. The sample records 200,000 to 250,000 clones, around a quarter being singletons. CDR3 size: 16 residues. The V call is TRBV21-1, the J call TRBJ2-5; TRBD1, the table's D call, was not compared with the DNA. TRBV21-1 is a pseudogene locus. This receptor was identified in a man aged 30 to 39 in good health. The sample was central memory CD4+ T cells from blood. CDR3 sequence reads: CASSKLEDSIQETQYF. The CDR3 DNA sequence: TGTGCCAGCAGCAAGTTGGAGGACAGCATCCAAGAGACCCAGTACTTC.